Shown below are 16 T cell receptor beta chains from a single sample sequenced in a study of cytomegalovirus exposure and HLA in healthy donors. 13 Jbeta primers and 60 Vbeta primers were used for the PCR. Data came from immunoSEQ multiplex PCR; TCRdb stores just in-frame clones and leaves some out. The sample consists of some 74,000 clones, 65% to 70% of them appearing once. What was sequenced was PBMCs. These TCRs come from a man aged 40-50 years in good health and CMV-seropositive.

V is TRBV27 and J is TRBJ1-1, with 8 bases fitting TRBD1. The CDR3 is 15 amino acids. Looked up from germline, CDR1 is MNHEY and CDR2 is SMNVEV (reference sequence). Trimming took 0 bases from V and 10 from J; bases not matched to a gene: 10. The DNA for the CDR3 is TGTGCCAGCAGTTTATCGACAGGGGTTGGTTTTGGAGCTTTCTTT. Its protein is CASSLSTGVGFGAFF.

The chain carries TRBV7-6 and TRBJ2-3; 9 bases line up with TRBD2. Trimming at V came to 1 base and at J to 4 bases, leaving 3 bases not matched to a gene. Per the germline V gene, CDR1 is SGHVS and CDR2 is FNYEAQ. The CDR3 is 15 residues long. The chain's CDR3 is CASSLVASGADTQYF. The CDR3, as DNA: TGTGCCAGCAGCTTAGTCGCTAGCGGGGCAGATACGCAGTATTTT.

The chain has TRBV7-9 and TRBJ1-5, with D possibly TRBD1 on 6 matching bases. V was pared by 3 bases and J by 4 bases, with 10 bases between. Germline V gene sequence: CDR1 SEHNR, CDR2 FQNEAQ (reference sequence). This CDR3 is 14 amino acids long. The CDR3 nucleotides are TGTGCCAGCAGCTTCCGGGACACTAATCAGCCCCAGCATTTT. Its translation: CASSFRDTNQPQHF.

V gene TRBV7-2 combines with J gene TRBJ2-7, with D maybe TRBD1 (6 bases). From germline, CDR1 is SGHTA and CDR2 FQGNSA. V was clipped by 1 base and J by 4 bases, with 8 bases between them. This CDR3 comprises 13 residues. As DNA, the CDR3 is TGTGCCAGCAGCTTAGAACAGGGTTACGAGCAGTACTTC. Translating gives CASSLEQGYEQYF.

The gene calls are TRBV2 and TRBJ1-2; 10 nucleotides match TRBD1. Trimming took 8 bases from V and 2 from J; bases not matched to a gene: 2. CDR1 is SNHLY and CDR2 is FYNNEI in the germline V gene. The CDR3 sequence is 13 residues long. This chain's CDR3 is CASGTGANYGYTF. For the CDR3, the DNA is TGTGCCAGCGGGACAGGGGCCAACTATGGCTACACCTTC.

V is TRBV5-1 and J is TRBJ2-7, with 8 bases lining up with TRBD1. CDR1 and CDR2 (germline): SGHRS, YFSETQ. The CDR3 is 12 residues long. The trim removed 3 bases at V and 4 bases at J, leaving 0 bases unmatched. The CDR3 DNA reads TGCGCCAGCAGCTGGACAGGGTACGAGCAGTACTTC. Translated, it gives CASSWTGYEQYF.

By sample share, this clone is medium-sized. Other DNA sequences within the sample encode an identical CDR3. The J gene is TRBJ2-5, the V gene TRBV9; D may be TRBD1 (5 bases). The germline V gene encodes CDR1 SGDLS and CDR2 YYNGEE. V lost 2 bases and J lost 3, with 11 bases in between. CDR3 length: 14 residues. The CDR3 DNA is TGTGCCAGCAGCGTGGACCTCAGGGAAGAGACCCAGTACTTC. It translates to CASSVDLREETQYF.

The V and J genes are TRBV28 and TRBJ1-5; no clear D. This CDR3 has 13 residues. Germline V gene lookup returns CDR1 MDHEN and CDR2 SYDVKM. The V and J ends lost 5 bases and 6 bases respectively, with 11 bases between them. The CDR3 spells CASSPEVSQPQHF. CDR3 nucleotide sequence: TGTGCCAGCAGTCCCGAGGTGTCTCAGCCCCAGCATTTT.

This clone showed up just a few times. Compared with germline, one end of the junction differs, possibly owing to a read error. The V call is TRBV7-7, the J call TRBJ2-5; D is uncertain. The germline CDR1 and CDR2 sequences are SSHAT and FNYEAQ (reference sequence). The CDR3 length is 13 residues. DNA of the CDR3: TGTGCTAGCAGCCTAACGTACCAAGAGACCCAGTACTTC. Its translation: CASSLTYQETQYF. The full variable domain, its missing parts supplied by reference TRBV7-7 and TRBJ2-5, is GAGVSQSPRYKVTKRGQDVTLRCDPISSHATLYWYQQALGQGPEFLTYFNYEAQPDKSGLPSDRFSAERPEGSISTLTIQRTEQRDSAMYRCASSLTYQETQYFGPGTRLLVL.

The gene calls are TRBV30 and TRBJ1-1; D is undetermined. Germline V gene data show CDR1 as GTSNPN and CDR2 as SVGIG (reference sequence). Deletions cut 0 bases from V and 0 bases from J, with 5 bases between. The CDR3 is made up of 13 amino acids. The DNA for the CDR3 is TGTGCCTGGAGTGTACTGATGAACACTGAAGCTTTCTTT. It is translated as CAWSVLMNTEAFF.

The chain uses TRBV15 and TRBJ2-3; 12 bases are a match to TRBD1. Germline CDR1 LNHNV, CDR2 YYDKDF (reference sequence). CDR3 length: 18 amino acids. The V segment lost 5 bases and the J segment 1 base; nucleotides outside the gene matches: 10. CDR3 sequence: CATSSRDRGRDGTDTQYF. In nucleotides, the CDR3 is TGTGCCACCAGCTCCCGGGACAGGGGGCGGGACGGCACAGATACGCAGTATTTT. Full variable domain (missing parts from reference TRBV15 and TRBJ2-3): DAMVIQNPRYQVTQFGKPVTLSCSQTLNHNVMYWYQQKSSQAPKLLFHYYDKDFNNEADTPDNFQSRRPNTSFCFLDIRSPGLGDTAMYLCATSSRDRGRDGTDTQYFGPGTRLTVL.

This chain joins TRBV2 and TRBJ2-4; D not resolved. Germline loops: CDR1 SNHLY, CDR2 FYNNEI. V was trimmed by 7 bases and J by 4 bases, leaving 8 bases between them. CDR3 size: 12 residues. The CDR3 DNA reads as TGTGCCAGCATGGCATTTAAAAACATTCAGTACTTC. This sequence encodes CASMAFKNIQYF.

This clone came up a few times. This chain uses TRBV7-2 with TRBJ1-2; D not certain. The CDR3 sequence is 14 residues long. CDR1 is SGHTA and CDR2 is FQGNSA in the germline V gene. V dropped 5 bases and J dropped 0 bases, with 10 bases sitting between them. CDR3: CASSVQTSNYGYTF. The CDR3 DNA follows: TGTGCCAGCAGCGTACAGACGTCTAACTATGGCTACACCTTC.

V gene TRBV7-6 combines with J gene TRBJ1-1; 7 positions match TRBD1. The V segment lost 2 bases and the J segment 1 base; nucleotides outside the gene matches: 10. CDR1 is SGHVS and CDR2 is FNYEAQ in the germline V gene. The CDR3 is made up of 17 amino acids. The CDR3 spells CASSLYSVPGGNTEAFF. Written as DNA, the CDR3 is TGTGCCAGCAGCTTATACTCCGTACCAGGGGGGAACACTGAAGCTTTCTTT.

The chain has TRBV27 and TRBJ2-1, with D tentatively TRBD2 (5 bases). The germline V gene has CDR1 MNHEY and CDR2 SMNVEV (reference sequence). V was clipped by 8 bases and J by 9 bases, with 11 bases between them. The CDR3 sequence is 11 residues long. CDR3 loop: CASWTEREQFF. The CDR3 DNA reads TGTGCCAGCTGGACTGAGCGTGAGCAGTTCTTC.

For this clone: This specimen includes other DNA sequences encoding the same CDR3. V and J are TRBV19 and TRBJ2-7; 11 nucleotides line up with TRBD1. This CDR3 spans 14 amino acids. Germline CDR1 is LNHDA and CDR2 is SQIVND (reference sequence). V trimming: 7 bases; J trimming: 4 bases; junction bases outside the gene matches: 6. This chain's CDR3 is CASKTGTGGYEQYF. The CDR3 DNA reads TGTGCCAGTAAGACCGGGACAGGGGGTTACGAGCAGTACTTC.